This T cell receptor beta chain emerged from a study of siplizumab effects on memory and regulatory T cells. J gave up 5 bases and V 5 bases, and 5 bases lay outside the gene matches. Germline V gene lookup returns CDR1 SEHNR and CDR2 FQNEAQ (reference sequence). The CDR3 loop spans 13 amino acids. The repertoire was sequenced with immunoSEQ multiplex PCR; TCRdb's copy has only in-frame clones and lacks some. The table records 26,000 or so clones, approximately 82% of them present only once. V gene TRBV7-9 combines with J gene TRBJ2-5, with 7 bases lining up with TRBD2. The clonotype comes from a human donor in good health. The material sequenced was memory CD4+ T cells sorted from blood. This CDR3 is CASSRLGGETQYF. CDR3 DNA sequence: TGTGCCAGCAGCCGACTCGGGGGGGAGACCCAGTACTTC.